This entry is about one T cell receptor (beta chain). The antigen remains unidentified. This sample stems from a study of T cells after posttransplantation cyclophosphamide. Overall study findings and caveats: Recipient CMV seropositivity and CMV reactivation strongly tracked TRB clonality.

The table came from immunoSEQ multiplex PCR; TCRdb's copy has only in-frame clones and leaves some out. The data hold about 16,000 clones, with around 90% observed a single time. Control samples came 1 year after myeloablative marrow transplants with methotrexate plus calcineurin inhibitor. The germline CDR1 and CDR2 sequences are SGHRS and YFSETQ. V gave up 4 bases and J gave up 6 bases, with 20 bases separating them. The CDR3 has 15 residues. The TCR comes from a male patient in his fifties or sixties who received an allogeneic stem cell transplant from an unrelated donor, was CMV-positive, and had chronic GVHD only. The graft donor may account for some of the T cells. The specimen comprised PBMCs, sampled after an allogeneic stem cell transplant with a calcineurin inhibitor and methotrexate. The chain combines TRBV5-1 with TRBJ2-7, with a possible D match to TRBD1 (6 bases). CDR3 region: CASSPQGALGAEQYF. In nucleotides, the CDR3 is TGCGCCAGCAGCCCGCAGGGCGCCCTGGGGGCCGAGCAGTACTTC.